This T cell receptor (beta chain) was sequenced during a study of human T cells and chemical hapten exposure. Study-wide background: Upper-back patches of 0.01% DPC were read at 6 days. Whole-study results and caveats: Significantly more large CDR3 similarity clusters arose among expanded TCRs than among controls. Sensitizing to DPC left TCRs with a frequency above 1 in 1000 unaltered.

Details on this clonotype: Its antigen is unidentified.

The CDR3 totals 14 residues. Germline V gives CDR1 SGHAT, CDR2 FQNNGV. Trimming removed 0 bases from V and 4 bases from J, with 9 bases in between. Time point described: patch test 3, about 24 weeks after DPC sensitization. This sample's treatment: therapeutic diphenylcyclopropenone sensitization with weekly scalp DPC. TCRdb called the RACE reads again in MiXCR, with one record for every CDR3 protein. The table shows approximately 97,000 distinct CDR3 sequences, with around a quarter occurring only once. Sequencing used whole blood, obtained in connection with sensitization to the hapten diphenylcyclopropenone (DPC). The chain has TRBV11-2 and TRBJ2-5; D is undetermined. The sequence derives from a man aged 40-55 years with alopecia areata. Some clones in this sample may be carry-over from other donors' samples. CDR3 sequence: CASSLDQVGETQYF. The CDR3 DNA is TGTGCCAGCAGCTTAGATCAGGTCGGAGAGACCCAGTACTTC.